These 11 T cell receptor beta chains were sequenced from one sample in a study of shared clonotypes between healthy human individuals. The assay was immunoSEQ multiplex PCR, and TCRdb's table has in-frame clones only and misses some. This table holds approximately 2.3 million clones, 80% to 95% found once. Specimen: naive CD4+ T cells from PBMCs. Subset indicated: CD45RA+ positively selected. Receptors were obtained from a man aged 18 to 29 in good health. Some clones in this sample may be carry-over from other donors' samples.

The genes are TRBV6-6 and TRBJ2-7; D is undetermined. The CDR3 loop spans 15 amino acids. The germline V gene encodes CDR1 MNHNY and CDR2 SVGAGI (reference sequence). V gave up 5 bases and J gave up 1 base, with 15 bases separating them. Written as DNA, the CDR3 is TGTGCCAGCAGTAGCAGCCGTGAGGCGTCCTACGAGCAGTACTTC. Its translation is CASSSSREASYEQYF.

The chain links TRBV21-1 to TRBJ2-1; the listed D gene, TRBD2, was not tested against the DNA. TRBV21-1 is a pseudogene locus. This CDR3 comprises 15 residues. CDR3 amino acids: CASSKAKLAGDEQFF. Written as DNA, the CDR3 is TGTGCCAGCAGCAAAGCGAAACTAGCGGGAGATGAGCAGTTCTTC.

The CDR3 is CASSRSSDRVREKLFF. In DNA, the CDR3 is TGCGCCAGCAGCCGAAGTTCCGACAGGGTGCGTGAAAAACTGTTTTTT. The chain links TRBV4-1 to TRBJ1-4; 7 bases map to TRBD1. CDR3 length: 16 amino acids. CDR1 and CDR2 from the germline V gene are MGHRA and YSYEKL. The trim removed 4 bases at V and 7 bases at J, leaving 12 bases unmatched.

The CDR3 nucleotides read TGCGCCAGCAGTCAAATCCCGGGAGGCAGTACCTTGAACACTGAAGCTTTCTTT. Residues: CASSQIPGGSTLNTEAFF. V gene TRBV23-1 combines with J gene TRBJ1-1; D unclear. TRBV23-1 carries the ORF label, with uncertain function. This CDR3 region has 18 residues. Deletions cut 2 bases from V and 0 bases from J, with 19 bases between.

The chain recombines TRBV27 with TRBJ1-2, with TRBD1 as a possible D gene (5 bases). Trimming took 0 bases from V and 2 from J, leaving 10 bases between them. Germline CDR1 reads MNHEY; CDR2 reads SMNVEV (reference sequence). The CDR3 has 15 residues. CDR3 nucleotides: TGTGCCAGCAGTTTATCGGGGGAGACCAACTATGGCTACACCTTC. Its translation: CASSLSGETNYGYTF.

The V and J genes are TRBV20-1 and TRBJ1-1; D not certain. The CDR3 contains 10 residues. V lost 1 base, J lost 9 bases, and 6 bases lay in between. CDR1 is DFQATT, CDR2 SNEGSKA, per germline (reference sequence). The CDR3 DNA follows: TGCAGTGCTAGAGTCCTGAAAGCTTTCTTT. Residues: CSARVLKAFF.

The chain combines TRBV9 with TRBJ1-4, with 9 nucleotides matching TRBD1. The V gene end was trimmed by 5 bases and the J gene end by 8 bases; junction bases not matched to a gene: 7. The CDR3 runs 14 residues. CDR1 SGDLS and CDR2 YYNGEE come from the germline V gene. The CDR3 protein is CASSYDRGAEKLFF. CDR3 in DNA: TGTGCCAGCAGTTACGACAGGGGGGCAGAAAAACTGTTTTTT.

The CDR3 bases are TGTGCCAGCAGCAGTACACAGGGGACGATGAACACTGAAGCTTTCTTT. It yields the protein CASSSTQGTMNTEAFF. V and J are TRBV7-9 and TRBJ1-1, with 7 positions matching TRBD1. Trimming at V came to 5 bases and at J to 0 bases, leaving 9 bases not matched to a gene. The germline V gene has CDR1 SEHNR and CDR2 FQNEAQ (reference sequence). The CDR3 sequence is 16 residues long.

The V call is TRBV5-1, the J call TRBJ1-2; D gene uncertain. Between the trimmed V and J ends, which lost 0 bases and 2 bases, there was a span of 8 bases. Per the germline V gene, CDR1 is SGHRS and CDR2 is YFSETQ. The CDR3 covers 14 residues. The DNA of the CDR3 is TGCGCCAGCAGCTTGGATCCTGGGAACTATGGCTACACCTTC. Its translation: CASSLDPGNYGYTF. The whole variable domain, filled in from reference TRBV5-1 and TRBJ1-2, reads KAGVTQTPRYLIKTRGQQVTLSCSPISGHRSVSWYQQTPGQGLQFLFEYFSETQRNKGNFPGRFSGRQFSNSRSEMNVSTLELGDSALYLCASSLDPGNYGYTFGSGTRLTVV.

The count of this clone is one. This rearrangement joins TRBV7-2 to TRBJ2-7, with 13 bases identical to TRBD2. Trimming took 3 bases from V and 5 from J; bases not matched to a gene: 4. Germline CDR1 and CDR2: SGHTA and FQGNSA. CDR3 length equals 15 residues. CDR3 residues: CASSLWTSGGNEQYF. The CDR3, as DNA: TGTGCCAGCAGCTTGTGGACTAGCGGGGGCAACGAGCAGTACTTC.

The chain combines TRBV7-7 with TRBJ2-3; D is tentatively TRBD1 or TRBD2 (5 bases each). The CDR3 covers 16 residues. Trimming shortened V by 5 bases and J by 0 bases, and 15 bases separated the two germline ends. Germline CDR1 reads SSHAT; CDR2 reads FNYEAQ (reference sequence). The CDR3 region is CASSPRRGASTDTQYF. Written as DNA, the CDR3 is TGTGCCAGCAGCCCCCGTCGAGGGGCTAGCACAGATACGCAGTATTTT.